The TCR beta chain under discussion was sequenced for a study of regulatory T cells in long-lasting Graves disease. The V gene lost 8 bases and the J gene lost 4 bases, with 9 bases spanning the gap. The CDR3 is made up of 13 amino acids. Germline CDR1 is MNHNS and CDR2 is SASEGT. Library construction for TCR beta used iRepertoire HTBI primers and Arm-PCR of CDR3 regions. TCRdb reanalysed the multiplex PCR reads using MiXCR and keeps one entry per CDR3 protein. This sample has about 440,000 distinct CDR3 sequences, with under 15% found just once. Time point: newly diagnosed GD, antithyroid drugs for less than 3 months. The TCR library was prepared using RNA isolated from PBMCs. The table lists this clonotype with a few counts. These data were also filed under a second study, of T cells in Graves' hyperthyroidism and ophthalmopathy. According to that study: The study left out patients who had uncontrolled infection, other autoimmune disease, pregnancy or lactation.

The sequence derives from a woman aged 30 to 39 with Graves disease. Sequenced here: peripheral blood mononuclear cells (PBMCs), sampled at new diagnosis, from a patient treated with antithyroid drugs. The chain carries TRBV6-1 and TRBJ1-6; D ambiguous. CDR3 bases: TGTGCCAGCGAGGGCCTTTATAATTCACCCCTCCACTTT. Its protein is CASEGLYNSPLHF.